The 16 T cell receptor beta chains reported below all come from one sample, sequenced in a study of blood T cell repertoires in COVID-19. Profiled with immunoSEQ multiplex PCR; TCRdb holds only in-frame clones, not every one. The top ten hold 5% to 6% of the sample, which has under 150,000 clones, roughly 83% seen once. Sample: PBMCs or T cells enriched from blood (not recorded which). These receptor sequences come from a middle-aged man with acute COVID-19.

This clone has a handful of counts. The CDR3 spells CASTNSRTENTEAFF. For the CDR3, the DNA is TGTGCCAGCACAAATTCCCGGACAGAGAACACTGAAGCTTTCTTT. The chain is built from TRBV18 and TRBJ1-1, with D possibly TRBD1 on 6 matching bases. Trimming took off 8 bases at V and 1 base at J, with 17 bases between the two ends. CDR3 length: 15 residues. Per germline, CDR1 KGHSH and CDR2 LQKENI.

A word on this clone: The germline gene is not matched at one end of the junction; a read error may be the cause. The chain carries TRBV29-1 and TRBJ2-4, with 14 bases fitting TRBD2. The CDR3 length is 12 residues. Per germline, CDR1 SQVTM and CDR2 ANQGSEA. CDR3 sequence reads: CSVVGTSGRPHF. CDR3 bases: TGCAGCGTTGTTGGGACTAGCGGGAGACCACACTTC.

This chain connects TRBV19 to TRBJ1-5; possible D gene TRBD1, 5 bases. The CDR3 runs to 15 residues. Trimming removed 6 bases at V and 7 bases at J, with 19 bases between. Germline CDR1 LNHDA, CDR2 SQIVND (reference sequence). CDR3 region: CASRKGSRIMQPQHF. For the CDR3, the DNA is TGTGCCAGTAGAAAGGGGTCCCGGATTATGCAGCCCCAGCATTTT.

This clone was detected many times. The rearrangement uses TRBV7-9 and TRBJ2-2, with a weak D call TRBD1 (5 bases). Between the trimmed V and J ends, which lost 7 bases and 0 bases, there was a span of 15 bases. Germline CDR1 is SEHNR and CDR2 is FQNEAQ (reference sequence). The CDR3 sequence is 16 residues long. For the CDR3, the DNA is TGTGCCAGCACTCCTAGGGGCCGATCGAACACCGGGGAGCTGTTTTTT. Residues: CASTPRGRSNTGELFF.

In this sample, this clone turned up many times. This chain links TRBV3-1 (or the pseudogene TRBV3-2) with TRBJ1-1, with D possibly matching TRBD1 (6 bases). The CDR3 spans 18 residues. The ends were cut back, 4 bases at V and 0 bases at J, with 21 bases in the middle. The germline V gene encodes CDR1 LGHDT and CDR2 YNNKEL (reference sequence). The CDR3 bases are TGTGCCAGCAGCCGTCCGGGGCAACAGGGTAAGGTGAACACTGAAGCTTTCTTT. Protein product: CASSRPGQQGKVNTEAFF.

CDR3 residues: CASSTHQGTYEQYF. CDR3 nucleotides: TGTGCCAGTAGTACTCATCAGGGTACCTACGAGCAGTACTTC. This rearrangement joins TRBV19 to TRBJ2-7; D might be TRBD1 (5 bases). V dropped 4 bases and J dropped 2 bases, with 12 bases sitting between them. The CDR3 spans 14 residues. From germline, CDR1 is LNHDA and CDR2 SQIVND (reference sequence).

In its sample, this clone was seen once. The gene calls are TRBV11-3 and TRBJ2-7; 7 bases align to TRBD2. Germline CDR1 and CDR2: SGHNT and YENEEA. After removal of 4 bases from V and 2 bases from J, the junction contained 11 bases not matched to a gene. The CDR3 is made up of 16 amino acids. Here the CDR3 reads CASSSGYGGSTYEQYF. CDR3 bases: TGTGCCAGCAGCTCGGGGTACGGGGGGAGTACCTACGAGCAGTACTTC. The full variable domain, its missing parts supplied by reference TRBV11-3 and TRBJ2-7, is EAGVVQSPRYKIIEKKQPVAFWCNPISGHNTLYWYLQNLGQGPELLIRYENEEAVDDSQLPKDRFSAERLKGVDSTLKIQPAELGDSAVYLCASSSGYGGSTYEQYFGPGTRLTVT.

This CDR3 is CASSLRLASNEQFF. The CDR3 DNA follows: TGTGCCAGCAGTTTGCGGCTAGCGTCGAATGAGCAGTTCTTC. This chain uses TRBV28 with TRBJ2-1, with a weak D call TRBD2 (6 bases). CDR1 and CDR2 (germline): MDHEN, SYDVKM. The CDR3 totals 14 residues. Trimming took 3 bases from V and 7 from J, leaving 13 bases between them.

This clone showed up many times. At the DNA level, this CDR3 is encoded by other sequences in the same sample as well. This CDR3 is CASSFLSGTDTQYF. CDR3 sequence (DNA): TGTGCCAGCAGTTTCCTTTCGGGCACAGATACGCAGTATTTT. The gene calls are TRBV28 and TRBJ2-3; D ambiguous. CDR3 size: 14 residues. The germline gives CDR1 MDHEN, CDR2 SYDVKM. The V end lost 3 bases, the J end lost 1 base, and 8 bases lay between the germline ends.

This clone was counted between two and nine times. V and J are TRBV4-3 and TRBJ2-7, with 10 bases aligning to TRBD2. V lost 0 bases and J lost 2; bases outside the gene matches: 4. The CDR3 is made up of 16 amino acids. Germline loops: CDR1 LGHNA, CDR2 YSLEER. The CDR3 is CASSQDLAGVTYEQYF. DNA of the CDR3: TGCGCCAGCAGCCAAGATCTAGCGGGAGTAACCTACGAGCAGTACTTC.

The V gene is TRBV3-1 (or the pseudogene TRBV3-2), the J gene TRBJ2-7; TRBD2 matches 9 bases. Unmatched junction bases numbered 9, after V lost 6 bases and J lost 3 bases. Germline loops: CDR1 LGHDT, CDR2 YNNKEL (reference sequence). The CDR3 has 15 amino acids. CDR3: CASSLAGRGIYEQYF. CDR3 in DNA: TGTGCCAGCAGTCTAGCGGGAAGGGGGATCTACGAGCAGTACTTC.

This clone was seen a single time. The chain is built from TRBV10-2 and TRBJ1-1; 7 bases are a match to TRBD1. This CDR3 is 13 amino acids long. The V segment lost 5 bases and the J segment 8 bases; nucleotides outside the gene matches: 8. Per the germline V gene, CDR1 is WSHSY and CDR2 is SAAADI. CDR3 amino acids: CASSSTGAVEAFF. The CDR3 nucleotides are TGCGCCAGCAGTTCAACAGGGGCTGTCGAAGCTTTCTTT.

J is TRBJ1-2 and V is TRBV24-1; unclear D gene. V gave up 0 bases and J gave up 8 bases, with 12 bases separating them. CDR1 and CDR2 from the germline V gene are KGHDR and SFDVKD. The CDR3 is made up of 14 amino acids. Written as DNA, the CDR3 is TGTGCCACCAGTGATTTGCGTATGGCTTCCGGCTACACCTTC. Translating gives CATSDLRMASGYTF.

The chain carries TRBV27 and TRBJ1-4; D might be TRBD1 (5 bases). Germline values: CDR1 MNHEY, CDR2 SMNVEV (reference sequence). Trimming cost V 2 bases and J 8 bases, with 12 bases left between them. The CDR3 is 14 residues long. CDR3 in amino acids: CASSLVGDREKLFF. CDR3 DNA sequence: TGTGCCAGCAGTTTAGTAGGGGATCGGGAAAAACTGTTTTTT.

The rearrangement uses TRBV15 and TRBJ1-4; possible D gene TRBD1, 6 bases. This CDR3 has 13 amino acids. Trimming took 11 bases from V and 4 from J, leaving 14 bases between them. Germline CDR1 LNHNV, CDR2 YYDKDF (reference sequence). The CDR3 DNA reads TGTGCCGCCGCGGACAGAATTAATGAAAAACTGTTTTTT. Protein product: CAAADRINEKLFF.

The chain has TRBV2 and TRBJ2-5; TRBD2 aligns across 8 bases. With V trimmed by 6 bases and J by 1 base, 7 bases remained unmatched. This CDR3 has 15 residues. Germline lookup yields CDR1 SNHLY and CDR2 FYNNEI. CDR3 bases: TGTGCCAGCAGCCCTCGGACTAGCAGCCAAGAGACCCAGTACTTC. Residues: CASSPRTSSQETQYF.